This T cell receptor beta chain comes out of a study of cytomegalovirus exposure and HLA in healthy donors. Overall study results and limits: In vitro work confirmed that a few CMV-associated chains recognize CMV antigens. According to a subsequent analysis, TCR clusters identified in the first cohort showed a tendency to co-occur across the 100 to 150 validation repertoires.

The CDR3 is 14 residues long. V was pared by 2 bases and J by 10 bases, with 9 bases of the junction left unmatched. Germline CDR1 is MNHNS and CDR2 is SASEGT. The assay was immunoSEQ multiplex PCR, and TCRdb's table has in-frame clones only and misses some. The sample includes about 250,000 clones, about 87% of them seen just once. As to this clone: Its target is not known.

Sequencing was performed on PBMCs. The sequence derives from a man aged 18 to 30 in good health and CMV-seronegative. The chain is built from TRBV6-1 and TRBJ1-2; 8 bases match TRBD1. For the CDR3, the DNA is TGTGCCAGCAGTGAATCGACAGGGGAAGTTTCCTACACCTTC. Its protein is CASSESTGEVSYTF.